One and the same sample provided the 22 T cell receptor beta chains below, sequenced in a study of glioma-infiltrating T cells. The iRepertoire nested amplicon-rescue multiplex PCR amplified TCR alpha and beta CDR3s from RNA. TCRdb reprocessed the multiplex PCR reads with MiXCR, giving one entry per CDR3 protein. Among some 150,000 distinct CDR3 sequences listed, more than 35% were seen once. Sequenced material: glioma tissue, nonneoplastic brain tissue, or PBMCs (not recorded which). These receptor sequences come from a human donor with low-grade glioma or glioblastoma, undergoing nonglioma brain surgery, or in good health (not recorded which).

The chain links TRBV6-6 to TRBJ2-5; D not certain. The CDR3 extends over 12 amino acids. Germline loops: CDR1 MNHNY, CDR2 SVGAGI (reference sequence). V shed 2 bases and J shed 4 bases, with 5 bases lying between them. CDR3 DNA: TGTGCCAGCAGTTACGGGCTAGAGACCCAGTACTTC. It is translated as CASSYGLETQYF.

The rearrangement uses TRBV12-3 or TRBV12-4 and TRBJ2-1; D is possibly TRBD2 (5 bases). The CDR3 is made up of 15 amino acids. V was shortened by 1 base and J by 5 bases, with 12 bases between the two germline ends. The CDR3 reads CASSLGLAKNNEQFF. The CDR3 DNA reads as TGTGCCAGCAGTTTAGGTCTAGCTAAGAACAATGAGCAGTTCTTC.

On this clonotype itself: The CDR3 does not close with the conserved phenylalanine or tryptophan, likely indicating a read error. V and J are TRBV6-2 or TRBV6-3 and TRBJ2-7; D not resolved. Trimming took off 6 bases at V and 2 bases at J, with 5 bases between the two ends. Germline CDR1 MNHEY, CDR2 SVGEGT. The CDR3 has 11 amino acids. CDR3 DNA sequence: TGTGCCAGCAGCTCAACCTACGAGCAGTACCTC. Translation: CASSSTYEQYL.

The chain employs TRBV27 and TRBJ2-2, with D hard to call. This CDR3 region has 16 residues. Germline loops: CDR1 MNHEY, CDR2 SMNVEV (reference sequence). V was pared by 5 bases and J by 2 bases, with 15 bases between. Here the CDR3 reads CASSQRHLGNTGELFF. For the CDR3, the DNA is TGTGCCAGCAGTCAAAGACATTTGGGAAACACCGGGGAGCTGTTTTTT.

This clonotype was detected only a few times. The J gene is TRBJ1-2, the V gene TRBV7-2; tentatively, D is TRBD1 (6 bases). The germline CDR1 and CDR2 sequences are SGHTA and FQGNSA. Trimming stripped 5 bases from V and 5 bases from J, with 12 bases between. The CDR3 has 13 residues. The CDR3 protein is CASSQDSDYGYTF. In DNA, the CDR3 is TGTGCCAGCAGCCAGGACAGTGATTATGGCTACACCTTC.

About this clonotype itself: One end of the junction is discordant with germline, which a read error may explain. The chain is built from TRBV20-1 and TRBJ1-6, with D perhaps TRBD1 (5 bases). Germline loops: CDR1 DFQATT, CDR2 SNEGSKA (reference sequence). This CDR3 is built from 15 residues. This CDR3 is CSTSWQPGASSPLHF. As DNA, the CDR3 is TGCAGTACTAGTTGGCAGCCCGGGGCGAGTTCACCCCTCCACTTT.

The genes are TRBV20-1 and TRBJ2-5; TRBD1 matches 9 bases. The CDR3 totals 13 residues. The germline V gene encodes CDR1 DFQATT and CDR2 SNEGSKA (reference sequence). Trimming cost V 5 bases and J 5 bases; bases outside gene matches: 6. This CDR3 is CSAYRGLAETQYF. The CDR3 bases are TGCAGTGCTTACAGGGGGCTTGCGGAGACCCAGTACTTC.

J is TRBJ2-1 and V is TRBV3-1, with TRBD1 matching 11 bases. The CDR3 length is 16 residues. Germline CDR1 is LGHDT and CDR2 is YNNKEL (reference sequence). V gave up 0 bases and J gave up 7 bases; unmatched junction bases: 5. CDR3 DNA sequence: TGTGCCAGCAGCCAAGATTGGGGACAGGGGGATAATGAGCAGTTCTTC. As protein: CASSQDWGQGDNEQFF.

The DNA for the CDR3 is TGCAGCGTTGAAGATCGTGGGACTGAGAATGAGCAGTTCTTC. Translated: CSVEDRGTENEQFF. This sequence joins TRBV29-1 and TRBJ2-1, with D possibly matching TRBD2 (6 bases). Germline CDR1 SQVTM, CDR2 ANQGSEA. The CDR3 runs to 14 residues. The V end lost 0 bases, the J end lost 7 bases, and 13 bases lay between the germline ends.

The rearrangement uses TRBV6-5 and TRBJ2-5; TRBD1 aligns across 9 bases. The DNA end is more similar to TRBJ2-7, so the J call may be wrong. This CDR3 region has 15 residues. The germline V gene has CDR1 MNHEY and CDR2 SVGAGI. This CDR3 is CASSSRDREAYEQYF. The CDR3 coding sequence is TGTGCCAGCAGTTCCCGGGACAGGGAGGCCTACGAGCAGTACTTC.

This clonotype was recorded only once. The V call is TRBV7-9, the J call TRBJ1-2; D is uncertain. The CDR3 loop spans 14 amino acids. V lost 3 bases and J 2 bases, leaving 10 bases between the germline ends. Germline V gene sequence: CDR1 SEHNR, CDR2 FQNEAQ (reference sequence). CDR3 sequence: CASSLSRQNYGYTF. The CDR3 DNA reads TGTGCCAGCAGCTTGAGTCGCCAGAACTATGGCTACACCTTC.

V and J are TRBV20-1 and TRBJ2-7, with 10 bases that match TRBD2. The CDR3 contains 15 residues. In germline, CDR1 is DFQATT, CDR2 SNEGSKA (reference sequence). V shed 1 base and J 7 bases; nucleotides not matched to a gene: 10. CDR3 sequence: CSARVQREGLREQYF. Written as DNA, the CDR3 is TGCAGTGCTAGAGTCCAGCGGGAGGGCCTTCGGGAGCAGTACTTC.

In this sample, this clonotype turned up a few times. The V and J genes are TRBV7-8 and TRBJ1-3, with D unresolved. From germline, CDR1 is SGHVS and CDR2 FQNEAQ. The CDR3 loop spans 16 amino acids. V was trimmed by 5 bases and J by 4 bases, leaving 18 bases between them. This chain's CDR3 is CASSLEPDAIGNTIYF. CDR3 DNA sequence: TGTGCCAGCAGCCTGGAGCCAGACGCCATCGGAAACACCATATATTTT.

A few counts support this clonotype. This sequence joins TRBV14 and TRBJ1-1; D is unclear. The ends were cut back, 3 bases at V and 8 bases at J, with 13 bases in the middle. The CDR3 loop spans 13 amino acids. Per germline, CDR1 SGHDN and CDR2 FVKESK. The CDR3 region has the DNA TGTGCCAGCAGCCATCAGGAGCTGAAGGAAGCTTTCTTT. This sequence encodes CASSHQELKEAFF.

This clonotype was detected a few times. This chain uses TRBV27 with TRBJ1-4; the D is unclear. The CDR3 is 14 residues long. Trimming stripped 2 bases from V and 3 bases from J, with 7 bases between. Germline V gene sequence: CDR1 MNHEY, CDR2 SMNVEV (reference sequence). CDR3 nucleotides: TGTGCCAGCAGTTTAAATGGGCCTAATGAAAAACTGTTTTTT. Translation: CASSLNGPNEKLFF.

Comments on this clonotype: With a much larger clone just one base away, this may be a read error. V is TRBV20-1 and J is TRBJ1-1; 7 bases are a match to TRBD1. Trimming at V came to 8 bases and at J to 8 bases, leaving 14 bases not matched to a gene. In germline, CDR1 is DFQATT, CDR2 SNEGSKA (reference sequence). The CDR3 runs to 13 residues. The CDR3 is CSPGTGERAEAFF. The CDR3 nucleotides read TGCAGTCCCGGAACAGGGGAGAGGGCCGAAGCTTTCTTT.

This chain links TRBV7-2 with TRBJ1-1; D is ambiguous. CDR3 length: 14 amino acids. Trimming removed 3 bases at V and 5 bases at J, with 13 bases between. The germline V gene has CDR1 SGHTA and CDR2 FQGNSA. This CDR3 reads CASSFPGMTTEAFF. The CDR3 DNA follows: TGTGCCAGCAGCTTCCCCGGTATGACAACTGAAGCTTTCTTT.

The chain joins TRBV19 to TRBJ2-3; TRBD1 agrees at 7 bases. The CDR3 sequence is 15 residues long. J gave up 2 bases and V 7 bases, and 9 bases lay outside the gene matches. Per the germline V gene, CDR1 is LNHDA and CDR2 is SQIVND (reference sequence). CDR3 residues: CASTPPGTATDTQYF. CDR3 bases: TGTGCCAGTACCCCGCCCGGGACAGCCACAGATACGCAGTATTTT.

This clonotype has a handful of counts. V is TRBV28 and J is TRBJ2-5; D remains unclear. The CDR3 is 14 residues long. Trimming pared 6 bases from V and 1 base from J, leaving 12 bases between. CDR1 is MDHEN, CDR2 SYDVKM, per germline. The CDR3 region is CASSQTDVQETQYF. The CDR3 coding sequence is TGTGCCAGCAGCCAGACGGACGTCCAAGAGACCCAGTACTTC.

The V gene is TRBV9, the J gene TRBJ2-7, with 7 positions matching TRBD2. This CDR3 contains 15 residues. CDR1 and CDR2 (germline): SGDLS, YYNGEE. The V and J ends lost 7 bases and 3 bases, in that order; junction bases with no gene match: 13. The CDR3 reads CASSPSLGGNYEQYF. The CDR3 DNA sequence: TGTGCCAGCTCACCATCGTTGGGGGGGAACTACGAGCAGTACTTC.

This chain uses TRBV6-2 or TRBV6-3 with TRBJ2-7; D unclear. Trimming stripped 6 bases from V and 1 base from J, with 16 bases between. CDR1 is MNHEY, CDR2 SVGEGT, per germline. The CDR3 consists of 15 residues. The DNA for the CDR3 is TGTGCCAGCAGAAACCGACCCGGGCGATCCTACGAGCAGTACTTC. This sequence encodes CASRNRPGRSYEQYF.

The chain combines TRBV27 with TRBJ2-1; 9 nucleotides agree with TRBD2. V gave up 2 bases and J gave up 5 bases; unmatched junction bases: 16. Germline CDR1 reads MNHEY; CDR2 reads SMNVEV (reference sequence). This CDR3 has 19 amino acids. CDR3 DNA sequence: TGTGCCAGCAGTTTAAGGGCCCTGGACAGCGGGAGGATAAACAATGAGCAGTTCTTC. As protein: CASSLRALDSGRINNEQFF.